The source of this T cell receptor beta chain is a study of blood T cell repertoires in COVID-19. Study background: Collection of acute and convalescent COVID-19 samples took place in the United States, Italy and Spain. PBMCs, B-cell-depleted T cells, or T cells provided the cDNA or gDNA that made up the material.

Authors' processing steps: For nucleated cells, counts were estimated from reference gene primer amplification. Profiled with immunoSEQ multiplex PCR; TCRdb holds only in-frame clones, not every one. V and J calls and clone size follow that table, whereas D and trimming were derived from the DNA. The table has roughly 120,000 clones, just over 70% seen once. This CDR3 contains 10 residues. Germline V CDR1 and CDR2: DFQATT, SNEGSKA (reference sequence). Deletions cut 4 bases from V and 4 bases from J, with 2 bases between. The sequenced sample was peripheral blood. This receptor was identified in a human donor with acute or convalescent COVID-19. The donor label of this sample is uncertain. The V call is TRBV20-1, the J call TRBJ2-1; D not resolved. CDR3 loop: CSATYNEQFF. CDR3 sequence (DNA): TGCAGTGCTACATACAATGAGCAGTTCTTC.